What follows describes a single T cell receptor (beta chain). Its antigen is undetermined. The CDR3 consists of 12 residues. This entry comes from a study of blood T cells in healthy people across ages. A second 7 to 11 cycle PCR used barcoded and J-beta primers. TCRdb independently ran MiXCR on the 5' RACE reads; one entry per CDR3 protein. The sample carries around 800,000 distinct CDR3 sequences, about 53% recorded once. Whole-study findings and limits: TCR beta diversity was tightly associated with the proportion of naive T cells. Any changes in expanded clonotypes were possibly confounded, as donor CMV status remained unknown.

The TCR sequence derives from a man of 80 years or more in good health. The sequencing sample was made of blood. The chain has TRBV21-1 and TRBJ2-1; the DNA was not compared with TRBD2, the D call given in the table. TRBV21-1 is deemed a pseudogene. The CDR3 region has the DNA TGTGCCACCGCGACGGGGACTGATGAGCAGTTCTTC. This gives the protein CATATGTDEQFF.